Below, 9 T cell receptor beta chains from the same sample are listed, as sequenced in a study of cytomegalovirus exposure and HLA in healthy donors. The PCR had 60 Vbeta and 13 Jbeta primers. Produced via immunoSEQ multiplex PCR; TCRdb's table is partial and in-frame only. Of about 150,000 clones detected, about 76% appear once; the ten largest clones hold under 4%. The material sequenced was PBMCs. The receptors derive from a human donor in good health.

This chain uses TRBV27 with TRBJ2-7; tentative D call: TRBD1 (6 bases). This CDR3 is built from 20 residues. V lost 4 bases, J lost 0 bases, and 28 bases lay in between. CDR1 is MNHEY and CDR2 is SMNVEV in the germline V gene (reference sequence). The CDR3 here is CASSSLYGRKTRDNSYEQYF. CDR3 nucleotides: TGTGCCAGCAGTTCTCTATACGGACGGAAAACCCGGGACAACTCCTACGAGCAGTACTTC.

The chain links TRBV11-3 to TRBJ2-1; no definite D call. The germline CDR1 and CDR2 sequences are SGHNT and YENEEA. V was clipped by 5 bases and J by 1 base, with 9 bases between them. The CDR3 has 14 residues. The CDR3 region has the DNA TGTGCCAGCAGCCCCCGGGTTTCCTACAATGAGCAGTTCTTC. It encodes CASSPRVSYNEQFF.

The genes are TRBV30 and TRBJ2-1; 7 bases align to TRBD2. The ends lost 0 bases at V and 4 bases at J; junction bases unmatched: 3. CDR3 length: 14 residues. Germline lookup yields CDR1 GTSNPN and CDR2 SVGIG (reference sequence). The CDR3 nucleotides are TGTGCCTGGAGTGTGGGACTACAATACAATGAGCAGTTCTTC. Protein: CAWSVGLQYNEQFF. The whole variable domain, filled in from reference TRBV30 and TRBJ2-1, reads SQTIHQWPATLVQPVGSPLSLECTVEGTSNPNLYWYRQAAGRGLQLLFYSVGIGQISSEVPQNLSASRPQDRQFILSSKKLLLSDSGFYLCAWSVGLQYNEQFFGPGTRLTVL.

The chain couples TRBV25-1 to TRBJ2-2, with TRBD2 matching over 8 bases. V lost 2 bases, J lost 6 bases, and 8 bases stayed unmatched. Germline assignment: CDR1 MGHDK and CDR2 SYGVNS. The CDR3 length is 16 residues. The CDR3 reads CASSEQSSGSSGELFF. As DNA, the CDR3 is TGTGCCAGCAGTGAACAGTCTAGCGGGTCATCCGGGGAGCTGTTTTTT.

The chain joins TRBV28 to TRBJ1-5, with 9 bases fitting TRBD1. Germline trimming cut 5 bases from V and 5 bases from J; bases unmatched to any gene: 7. In germline, CDR1 is MDHEN, CDR2 SYDVKM. This CDR3 comprises 15 residues. CDR3 DNA sequence: TGTGCCAGCAGTGGGATCGACAGGGGGTATCAGCCCCAGCATTTT. Its translation: CASSGIDRGYQPQHF. The full variable domain, with the rest looked up from reference TRBV28 and TRBJ1-5, is DVKVTQSSRYLVKRTGEKVFLECVQDMDHENMFWYRQDPGLGLRLIYFSYDVKMKEKGDIPEGYSVSREKKERFSLILESASTNQTSMYLCASSGIDRGYQPQHFGDGTRLSIL.

This clone was counted a few times. The V gene is TRBV5-6, the J gene TRBJ1-4, with 8 bases lining up with TRBD1. Trimming took 4 bases from V and 7 from J; bases not matched to a gene: 15. Germline-derived CDR1 and CDR2 are SGHDT and YYEEEE. This CDR3 has 17 residues. DNA for the CDR3: TGTGCCAGCAGCCTCCGGACAGGGCGATTGTCAGGTGAAAAACTGTTTTTT. Its protein is CASSLRTGRLSGEKLFF.

The J gene is TRBJ2-1, the V gene TRBV2; 15 bases are shared with TRBD2. J lost 9 bases, V lost 6 bases, and 12 bases had no gene match. Germline V gene sequence: CDR1 SNHLY, CDR2 FYNNEI. CDR3 length: 17 amino acids. The CDR3, as DNA: TGTGCCAGCAGGCGCACACGGACTAGCGGGGGGGCTGGTGAGCAGTTCTTC. Translation gives CASRRTRTSGGAGEQFF.

CDR3 in DNA: TGTGCCAGCAGCGACCCGGGCTTCGGGAGCTATGGCTACACCTTC. This translates into CASSDPGFGSYGYTF. The V and J genes are TRBV7-9 and TRBJ1-2; D is ambiguous. V was pared by 5 bases and J by 4 bases, with 17 bases between. Germline V gives CDR1 SEHNR, CDR2 FQNEAQ (reference sequence). This CDR3 is built from 15 residues.

The chain combines TRBV29-1 with TRBJ1-2; 9 bases line up with TRBD1. After removal of 6 bases from V and 2 bases from J, the junction contained 7 bases not matched to a gene. CDR3 length: 14 amino acids. CDR1 and CDR2 from the germline V gene are SQVTM and ANQGSEA. CDR3 sequence: CSVLMDRGNYGYTF. For the CDR3, the DNA is TGCAGCGTCCTTATGGACAGGGGCAACTATGGCTACACCTTC.